The next 20 T cell receptor beta chains were all read from a single sample in a study of T cell responses to AZD1222 COVID-19 vaccine. Clones were sequenced by immunoSEQ multiplex PCR, and TCRdb holds only the in-frame ones, with some missing. The data show approximately 100,000 clones, about 92% seen once. The specimen was peripheral blood, collected on day 0 of AZD1222 vaccination. The receptors were sampled from an adult in good health.

CDR3 loop: CASSSLSGSETQYF. CDR3 sequence (DNA): TGTGCCAGCAGTTCCCTTAGCGGGAGCGAGACCCAGTACTTC. The J gene is TRBJ2-5, the V gene TRBV27, with 9 bases matching TRBD2. Germline lookup yields CDR1 MNHEY and CDR2 SMNVEV (reference sequence). The CDR3 runs to 14 residues. With 4 bases clipped from V and 5 bases from J, the junction kept 5 bases outside the gene matches.

The gene calls are TRBV7-9 and TRBJ2-5, with D hard to call. With 4 bases removed from V and 5 bases from J, the gap between germline ends came to 17 bases. This CDR3 has 15 amino acids. Germline-derived CDR1 and CDR2 are SEHNR and FQNEAQ (reference sequence). CDR3 nucleotides: TGTGCCAGCAGCTCCCTAGATGCAGTGAGCGAGACCCAGTACTTC. Translation gives CASSSLDAVSETQYF.

The genes are TRBV3-1 (or the pseudogene TRBV3-2) and TRBJ2-5; TRBD2 matches at 11 bases. CDR1 is LGHDT and CDR2 is YNNKEL in the germline V gene (reference sequence). The CDR3 is made up of 16 amino acids. The trim removed 2 bases at V and 7 bases at J, leaving 9 bases unmatched. CDR3 sequence reads: CASSQFIAGGSSTQYF. Written as DNA, the CDR3 is TGTGCCAGCAGCCAATTTATAGCGGGAGGGTCCTCGACCCAGTACTTC.

This clone showed up just once. The chain is built from TRBV7-9 and TRBJ2-7; 8 nucleotides align to TRBD1. The CDR3 contains 11 residues. V lost 7 bases, J lost 9 bases, and 5 bases stayed unmatched. CDR1 is SEHNR and CDR2 is FQNEAQ in the germline V gene (reference sequence). The CDR3 nucleotides are TGTGCCAGCACGACAGGGGTGGTGCAGTACTTC. It specifies CASTTGVVQYF.

The genes are TRBV7-2 and TRBJ2-1; 11 bases line up with TRBD2. The V segment lost 4 bases and the J segment 2 bases; nucleotides outside the gene matches: 4. Germline V gene lookup returns CDR1 SGHTA and CDR2 FQGNSA. The CDR3 is 16 residues long. The CDR3 loop is CASSSLAGGTYNEQFF. The DNA of the CDR3 is TGTGCCAGCAGCTCCCTAGCGGGAGGTACCTACAATGAGCAGTTCTTC.

This clone has just one count. The V call is TRBV29-1, the J call TRBJ2-3; TRBD2 agrees at 7 bases. The germline V gene encodes CDR1 SQVTM and CDR2 ANQGSEA. With 3 bases clipped from V and 9 bases from J, the junction kept 15 bases outside the gene matches. CDR3 length: 15 amino acids. The CDR3: CSVDILAGSVGTQYF. The CDR3 coding sequence is TGCAGCGTTGATATATTAGCGGGTTCAGTGGGGACGCAGTATTTT.

This chain links TRBV6-1 with TRBJ2-2, with a possible D match to TRBD1 (6 bases). The CDR3 extends over 16 amino acids. The V gene lost 2 bases and the J gene lost 4 bases, with 14 bases spanning the gap. Germline V gene sequence: CDR1 MNHNS, CDR2 SASEGT. The CDR3 DNA reads TGTGCCAGCAGTGAATACTGGGGGCCAGGCACCGGGGAGCTGTTTTTT. Its translation: CASSEYWGPGTGELFF.

The chain uses TRBV18 and TRBJ1-1; D may be TRBD1 (5 bases). The V end lost 3 bases, the J end lost 5 bases, and 13 bases lay between the germline ends. There are 14 residues in the CDR3. Germline assignment: CDR1 KGHSH and CDR2 LQKENI. Here the CDR3 reads CASSPLGRGTEAFF. In DNA, the CDR3 is TGTGCCAGCTCACCTTTGGGGCGCGGGACTGAAGCTTTCTTT.

The V and J genes are TRBV27 and TRBJ1-2; maybe TRBD1 (5 bases). Germline CDR1 MNHEY, CDR2 SMNVEV (reference sequence). The germline V and J ends were trimmed by 6 bases and 2 bases, with 10 bases remaining between them. The CDR3 has 13 amino acids. CDR3 DNA: TGTGCCAGCAGCTTGACAGCAAACTATGGCTACACCTTC. Its translation: CASSLTANYGYTF.

The chain is built from TRBV3-1 (or the pseudogene TRBV3-2) and TRBJ2-1; 8 bases are a match to TRBD1. Germline-derived CDR1 and CDR2 are LGHDT and YNNKEL (reference sequence). V dropped 1 base and J dropped 4; count of bases not matched to a gene: 15. The CDR3 totals 19 residues. The CDR3 reads CASSQGAQGARYGYNEQFF. CDR3 nucleotides: TGTGCCAGCAGCCAAGGGGCGCAGGGGGCGAGGTACGGGTACAATGAGCAGTTCTTC.

This chain's CDR3 is CASKVEGSYEQYF. CDR3 nucleotide sequence: TGTGCCAGCAAGGTTGAGGGGTCCTACGAGCAGTACTTC. The chain employs TRBV12-3 or TRBV12-4 and TRBJ2-7, with D perhaps assigned TRBD1 or TRBD2 (5 bases each). V was pared by 7 bases and J by 1 base, with 11 bases between. CDR3 length: 13 residues.

The chain couples TRBV25-1 to TRBJ2-7; D may be TRBD1 or TRBD2 (6 bases each). The germline CDR1 and CDR2 sequences are MGHDK and SYGVNS. V shed 0 bases and J shed 2 bases, with 14 bases lying between them. This CDR3 region has 16 residues. The CDR3 region has the DNA TGTGCCAGCAGTGAATATGGAGGGGGAGTCACCTACGAGCAGTACTTC. Translated, it gives CASSEYGGGVTYEQYF.

The V gene is TRBV27, the J gene TRBJ2-1, with D perhaps TRBD2 (5 bases). Trimming removed 5 bases at V and 1 base at J, with 15 bases between. The germline gives CDR1 MNHEY, CDR2 SMNVEV (reference sequence). The CDR3 loop spans 16 amino acids. The CDR3 sequence: CASSQLGFESYNEQFF. CDR3 nucleotides: TGTGCCAGCAGTCAACTAGGTTTTGAGTCCTACAATGAGCAGTTCTTC.

V usage is TRBV24-1 and J usage is TRBJ1-1; 7 bases match TRBD1. The J segment lost 5 bases and the V segment lost 4 bases, leaving 9 bases of the junction unmatched. The CDR3 sequence is 15 residues long. Germline assignment: CDR1 KGHDR and CDR2 SFDVKD. CDR3 nucleotide sequence: TGTGCCACCAGTGACACTAGACAGGGAGGGACTGAAGCTTTCTTT. Translating gives CATSDTRQGGTEAFF.

The V and J genes are TRBV5-6 and TRBJ1-1, with D tentatively TRBD1 (5 bases). From germline, CDR1 is SGHDT and CDR2 YYEEEE. Trimming shortened V by 1 base and J by 3 bases, and 16 bases separated the two germline ends. The CDR3 has 16 amino acids. CDR3 amino acids: CASSLTQGEGYTEAFF. In DNA, the CDR3 is TGTGCCAGCAGCTTGACTCAGGGTGAAGGGTACACTGAAGCTTTCTTT.

This rearrangement joins TRBV3-1 (or the pseudogene TRBV3-2) to TRBJ2-4, with a tentative D call TRBD2 (5 bases). Germline-derived CDR1 and CDR2 are LGHDT and YNNKEL (reference sequence). V was cut by 0 bases and J by 7 bases, with 10 bases left in between. CDR3 length equals 14 residues. The CDR3 coding sequence is TGTGCCAGCAGCCAAGACGCGGGTCGTAACATTCAGTACTTC. It encodes CASSQDAGRNIQYF.

This chain joins TRBV3-1 (or the pseudogene TRBV3-2) and TRBJ2-7; no clear D. This CDR3 spans 13 amino acids. Germline-derived CDR1 and CDR2 are LGHDT and YNNKEL (reference sequence). With 1 base removed from V and 7 bases from J, the gap between germline ends came to 11 bases. This CDR3 is CASSQVSVKEQYF. CDR3 sequence (DNA): TGTGCCAGCAGCCAAGTGTCAGTTAAGGAGCAGTACTTC.

This rearrangement joins TRBV10-3 to TRBJ2-7; tentative D call: TRBD2 (6 bases). Trimming shortened V by 7 bases and J by 5 bases, and 12 bases separated the two germline ends. Per germline, CDR1 ENHRY and CDR2 SYGVKD. There are 12 residues in the CDR3. The CDR3 sequence: CAINPPGDEQYF. The CDR3 DNA sequence: TGTGCCATCAACCCGCCGGGGGACGAGCAGTACTTC.

Of note for this clone: At the DNA level, this CDR3 is encoded by other sequences in the same sample as well. The rearrangement uses TRBV18 and TRBJ2-5; weak D call: TRBD1 (6 bases). Germline V gives CDR1 KGHSH, CDR2 LQKENI. V shed 6 bases and J shed 2 bases, with 13 bases lying between them. This CDR3 region has 14 residues. CDR3 sequence reads: CASSPGTNQETQYF. Written as DNA, the CDR3 is TGTGCCAGCTCCCCCGGGACAAATCAAGAGACCCAGTACTTC.

This clone turned up a few times. V and J are TRBV7-2 and TRBJ2-1; D may correspond to TRBD1 or TRBD2 (5 bases each). The CDR3 consists of 13 residues. CDR1 and CDR2 (germline): SGHTA, FQGNSA. Between the trimmed V and J ends, which lost 0 bases and 5 bases, there was a span of 5 bases. The CDR3 sequence is CASSLAGHNEQFF. The CDR3 DNA reads TGTGCCAGCAGCTTAGCGGGACACAATGAGCAGTTCTTC.